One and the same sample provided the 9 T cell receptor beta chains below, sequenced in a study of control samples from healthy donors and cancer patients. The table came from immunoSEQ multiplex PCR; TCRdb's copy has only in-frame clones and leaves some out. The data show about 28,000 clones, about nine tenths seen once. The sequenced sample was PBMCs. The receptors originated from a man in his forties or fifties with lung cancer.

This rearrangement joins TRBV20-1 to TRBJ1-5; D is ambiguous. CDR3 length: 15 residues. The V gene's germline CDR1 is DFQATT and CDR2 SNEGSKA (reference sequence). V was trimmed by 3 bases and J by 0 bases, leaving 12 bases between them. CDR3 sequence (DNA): TGCAGTGCTAGTGGGCGGACCGTTAGCAATCAGCCCCAGCATTTT. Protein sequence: CSASGRTVSNQPQHF.

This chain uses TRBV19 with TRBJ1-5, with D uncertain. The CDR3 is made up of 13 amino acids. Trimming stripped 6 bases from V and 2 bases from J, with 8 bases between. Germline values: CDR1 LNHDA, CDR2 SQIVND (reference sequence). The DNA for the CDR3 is TGTGCCAGTAGGGCCCGTGGCAATCAGCCCCAGCATTTT. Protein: CASRARGNQPQHF.

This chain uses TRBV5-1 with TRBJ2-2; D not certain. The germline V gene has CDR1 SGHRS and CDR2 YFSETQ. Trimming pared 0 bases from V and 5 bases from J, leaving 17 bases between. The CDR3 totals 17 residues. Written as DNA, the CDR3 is TGCGCCAGCAGCTTGGCGGTGGATGGGGTAACGACCGGGGAGCTGTTTTTT. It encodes CASSLAVDGVTTGELFF.

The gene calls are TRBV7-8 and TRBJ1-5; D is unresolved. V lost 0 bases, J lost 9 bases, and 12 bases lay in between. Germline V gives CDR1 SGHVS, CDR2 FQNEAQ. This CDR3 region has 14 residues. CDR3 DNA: TGTGCCAGCAGCTTAGCTGTCGGTTACCGGCCCCAGCATTTT. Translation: CASSLAVGYRPQHF. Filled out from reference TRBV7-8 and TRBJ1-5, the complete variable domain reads GAGVSQSPRYKVAKRGQDVALRCDPISGHVSLFWYQQALGQGPEFLTYFQNEAQLDKSGLPSDRFFAERPEGSVSTLKIQRTQQEDSAVYLCASSLAVGYRPQHFGDGTRLSIL.

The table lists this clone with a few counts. In nucleotides, the CDR3 is TGTGCCAGCAGCGCAGGGGGCGAGGGGACTGAAGCTTTCTTT. Translated, it gives CASSAGGEGTEAFF. The chain combines TRBV5-4 with TRBJ1-1, with 8 nucleotides matching TRBD1. This CDR3 region has 14 residues. V shed 4 bases and J 5 bases; nucleotides not matched to a gene: 7. The germline V gene has CDR1 SGHNT and CDR2 YYREEE (reference sequence).

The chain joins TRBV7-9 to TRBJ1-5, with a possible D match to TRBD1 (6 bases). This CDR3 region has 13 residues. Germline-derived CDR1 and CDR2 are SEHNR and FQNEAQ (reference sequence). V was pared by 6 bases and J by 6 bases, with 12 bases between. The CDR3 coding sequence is TGTGCCAGCAGGGGGGGGGCCGGTCAGCCCCAGCATTTT. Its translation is CASRGGAGQPQHF.

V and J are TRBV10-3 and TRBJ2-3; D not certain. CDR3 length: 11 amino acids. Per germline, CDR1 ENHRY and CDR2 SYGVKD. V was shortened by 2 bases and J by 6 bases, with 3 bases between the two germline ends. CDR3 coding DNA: TGTGCCATCAGTGAGGGGGATACGCAGTATTTT. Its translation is CAISEGDTQYF.

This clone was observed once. CDR3 in DNA: TGTGCCAGTAGTCACGGTTCACCCCTCCACTTT. Encoded protein: CASSHGSPLHF. The V and J genes are TRBV19 and TRBJ1-6; D unclear. The CDR3 covers 11 residues. The germline CDR1 and CDR2 sequences are LNHDA and SQIVND (reference sequence). V was trimmed by 5 bases and J by 9 bases, leaving 5 bases between them.

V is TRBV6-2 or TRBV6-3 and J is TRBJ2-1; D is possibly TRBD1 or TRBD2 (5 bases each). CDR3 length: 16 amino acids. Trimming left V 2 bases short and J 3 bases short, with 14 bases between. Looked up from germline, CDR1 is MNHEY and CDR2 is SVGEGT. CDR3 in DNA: TGTGCCAGCAGTTACGGGGACGGCCTGGTCTACAATGAGCAGTTCTTC. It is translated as CASSYGDGLVYNEQFF.